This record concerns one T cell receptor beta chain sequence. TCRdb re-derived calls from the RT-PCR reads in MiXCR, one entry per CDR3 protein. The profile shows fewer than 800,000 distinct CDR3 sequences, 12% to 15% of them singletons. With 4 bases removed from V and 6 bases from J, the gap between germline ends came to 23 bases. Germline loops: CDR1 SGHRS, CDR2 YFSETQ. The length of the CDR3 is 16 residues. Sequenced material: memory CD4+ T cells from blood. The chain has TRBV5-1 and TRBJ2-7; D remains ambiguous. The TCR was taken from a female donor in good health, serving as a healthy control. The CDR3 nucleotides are TGCGCCAGCAGCCCTGTTGGAGCTCCGGTTGGAAGCGAGCAGTACTTC. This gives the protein CASSPVGAPVGSEQYF. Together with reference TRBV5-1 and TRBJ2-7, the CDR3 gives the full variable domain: KAGVTQTPRYLIKTRGQQVTLSCSPISGHRSVSWYQQTPGQGLQFLFEYFSETQRNKGNFPGRFSGRQFSNSRSEMNVSTLELGDSALYLCASSPVGAPVGSEQYFGPGTRLTVT.